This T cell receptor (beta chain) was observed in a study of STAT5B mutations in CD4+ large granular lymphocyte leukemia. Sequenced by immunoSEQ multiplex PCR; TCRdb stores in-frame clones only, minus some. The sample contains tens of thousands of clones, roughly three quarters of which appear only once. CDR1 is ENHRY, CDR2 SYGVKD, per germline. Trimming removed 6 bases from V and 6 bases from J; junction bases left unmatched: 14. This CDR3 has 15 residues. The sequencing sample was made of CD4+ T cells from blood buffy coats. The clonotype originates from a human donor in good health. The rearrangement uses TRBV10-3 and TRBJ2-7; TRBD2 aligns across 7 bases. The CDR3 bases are TGTGCCATCAGGGGAGGTGGGCGGGGGTCCCCCGAGCAGTACTTC. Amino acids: CAIRGGGRGSPEQYF.